This T cell receptor (beta chain) was captured in a study of human T cells and chemical hapten exposure. Time point described: pre-sensitization, week 0. Treatment defined: therapeutic diphenylcyclopropenone sensitization with weekly scalp DPC. Sequencing started from total RNA isolated from unfractionated whole blood. TCRdb reprocessed the RACE reads with MiXCR, giving one entry per CDR3 protein. The sample includes 65,000 to 90,000 distinct CDR3 sequences, around 15% of them seen just once. A remark on this clonotype: What it binds is not known.

Study observations and caveats: There were significantly more large CDR3 similarity clusters among expanded TCRs than among controls.

The sample in question was whole blood, obtained in connection with sensitization to the hapten diphenylcyclopropenone (DPC). This sequence was found in a woman aged 45 to 65 with alopecia areata. Some clones in this sample may be carry-over from other donors' samples.

CDR3 loop: CASSQKHPDGSTQYF. The DNA of the CDR3 is TGCGCCAGCAGCCAAAAGCATCCCGACGGCAGTACTCAGTACTTC. The chain is built from TRBV4-1 and TRBJ2-4; D is unclear. Per the germline V gene, CDR1 is MGHRA and CDR2 is YSYEKL. The germline V and J ends were trimmed by 2 bases and 12 bases, with 20 bases remaining between them. The CDR3 spans 15 residues.